These 30 T cell receptor beta chains came from one sample sequenced in a study of T cell responses to AZD1222 COVID-19 vaccine. Repertoires were generated with immunoSEQ multiplex PCR, while TCRdb's copy carries only in-frame clones and drops some. The table lists roughly 160,000 clones, roughly 94% of them singletons, with around 0.66% in the top ten. The sample here was peripheral blood, taken on day 0 of AZD1222 vaccination. The receptors were gathered from an adult in good health.

This clone occurred a few times. CDR3 DNA: TGTGCCAGCAGCTTGGAGCGGTATCACGAGCAGTACTTC. It is translated as CASSLERYHEQYF. The gene calls are TRBV7-9 and TRBJ2-7, with D possibly matching TRBD2 (5 bases). V lost 3 bases to trimming and J lost 5 bases, with 11 bases between them. The CDR3 is made up of 13 amino acids. Per germline, CDR1 SEHNR and CDR2 FQNEAQ (reference sequence).

This rearrangement joins TRBV24-1 to TRBJ1-5; possibly TRBD1 for D (5 bases). The CDR3 extends over 14 amino acids. From germline, CDR1 is KGHDR and CDR2 SFDVKD. The V and J ends lost 4 bases and 5 bases respectively, with 11 bases between them. The CDR3 reads CATSEGTADQPQHF. CDR3 DNA: TGTGCCACCAGTGAGGGGACGGCGGATCAGCCCCAGCATTTT.

This clone showed up just once. CDR3 DNA sequence: TGTGCCAGCAGTCCCTGGGAGCATGGCTACACCTTC. It is translated as CASSPWEHGYTF. V usage is TRBV12-3 or TRBV12-4 and J usage is TRBJ1-2; no clear D gene. This CDR3 contains 12 residues. Trimming stripped 5 bases from V and 6 bases from J, with 10 bases between.

The V call is TRBV14, the J call TRBJ1-3; D call uncertain. This CDR3 is built from 12 residues. Trimming left V 1 base short and J 2 bases short, with 0 bases between. CDR1 SGHDN and CDR2 FVKESK come from the germline V gene. The CDR3 region has the DNA TGTGCCAGCAGCCAAGCTGGAAACACCATATATTTT. Translation gives CASSQAGNTIYF. The variable domain in full, with the rest retrieved from reference TRBV14 and TRBJ1-3, is EAGVTQFPSHSVIEKGQTVTLRCDPISGHDNLYWYRRVMGKEIKFLLHFVKESKQDESGMPNNRFLAERTGGTYSTLKVQPAELEDSGVYFCASSQAGNTIYFGEGSWLTVV.

The chain links TRBV12-3 or TRBV12-4 to TRBJ2-1; D is ambiguous. The CDR3 runs to 13 residues. V was cut by 8 bases and J by 8 bases, with 16 bases left in between. This CDR3 reads CASGFSYNYEQFF. The CDR3 region has the DNA TGTGCCAGCGGGTTCTCCTACAACTATGAGCAGTTCTTC.

The chain carries TRBV12-3 or TRBV12-4 and TRBJ2-1; D remains ambiguous. The V end was cut by 2 bases, the J end by 9 bases, with 5 bases between. The CDR3 consists of 11 residues. The chain's CDR3 is CASSLLGEQFF. The CDR3 DNA is TGTGCCAGCAGTTTACTTGGTGAGCAGTTCTTC.

A note on this clone: The same CDR3 is also encoded by other DNA sequences in this sample. The rearrangement joins TRBV6-5 to TRBJ1-4; D unresolved. Germline values: CDR1 MNHEY, CDR2 SVGAGI. The V end was cut by 0 bases, the J end by 5 bases, with 7 bases between. The CDR3 spans 14 residues. The CDR3 reads CASSYSGGNEKLFF. The CDR3 DNA is TGTGCCAGCAGTTACTCAGGAGGGAATGAAAAACTGTTTTTT.

The genes are TRBV30 and TRBJ1-5; D not certain. Germline V gene data show CDR1 as GTSNPN and CDR2 as SVGIG (reference sequence). The CDR3 spans 13 residues. Between the trimmed V and J ends, which lost 2 bases and 4 bases, there was a span of 9 bases. The CDR3 loop is CAWSPLGNQPQHF. In DNA, the CDR3 is TGTGCCTGGAGTCCCCTCGGGAATCAGCCCCAGCATTTT. Using reference TRBV30 and TRBJ1-5 for the parts outside the CDR3, the full variable domain is SQTIHQWPATLVQPVGSPLSLECTVEGTSNPNLYWYRQAAGRGLQLLFYSVGIGQISSEVPQNLSASRPQDRQFILSSKKLLLSDSGFYLCAWSPLGNQPQHFGDGTRLSIL.

CDR3 nucleotides: TGTGCCAGTAGTATAAGCAGTAGGGAGGCCCTCCACTTT. Translated, it gives CASSISSREALHF. This chain uses TRBV19 with TRBJ1-6; D gene ambiguous. Trimming took 2 bases from V and 14 from J, leaving 13 bases between them. CDR1 LNHDA and CDR2 SQIVND come from the germline V gene (reference sequence). This CDR3 region has 13 residues.

CDR3: CASYPVPTRNTEAFF. CDR3 coding DNA: TGTGCCAGCTATCCCGTTCCGACGAGGAACACTGAAGCTTTCTTT. The chain has TRBV5-8 and TRBJ1-1; D is unresolved. Trimming cost V 7 bases and J 1 base, with 17 bases left between them. Germline V gene lookup returns CDR1 SGHTS and CDR2 YDEGEE. This CDR3 spans 15 amino acids.

The CDR3 here is CASSSPGRTEAFF. CDR3 nucleotides: TGTGCCAGCAGTAGCCCAGGGAGGACTGAAGCTTTCTTT. This chain connects TRBV12-3 or TRBV12-4 to TRBJ1-1; tentatively, D is TRBD1 (5 bases). This CDR3 contains 13 residues. V was shortened by 5 bases and J by 5 bases, with 12 bases between the two germline ends.

The chain is built from TRBV6-1 and TRBJ1-4, with D hard to call. V was trimmed by 2 bases and J by 11 bases, leaving 9 bases between them. The CDR3 is made up of 12 amino acids. Germline CDR1 is MNHNS and CDR2 is SASEGT. The CDR3 nucleotides read TGTGCCAGCAGTGAACAGGCTGAGAAACTGTTTTTT. Its protein product is CASSEQAEKLFF.

V usage is TRBV28 and J usage is TRBJ1-2, with 9 bases matching TRBD1. This CDR3 has 17 amino acids. CDR1 is MDHEN, CDR2 SYDVKM, per germline. Losses at the gene ends were 2 bases for V and 3 bases for J; bases not matched to a gene: 10. The CDR3 here is CASSLTGGEESYYGYTF. The CDR3 region has the DNA TGTGCCAGCAGTTTAACAGGGGGCGAAGAATCCTACTATGGCTACACCTTC.

The chain joins TRBV6-1 to TRBJ1-1; D gene ambiguous. The CDR3 contains 17 residues. The V end was cut by 2 bases, the J end by 0 bases, with 16 bases between. Germline CDR1 reads MNHNS; CDR2 reads SASEGT. CDR3 nucleotides: TGTGCCAGCAGTGAATTGTTTATTGAGCTGATGAACACTGAAGCTTTCTTT. This gives the protein CASSELFIELMNTEAFF.

V and J are TRBV7-8 and TRBJ1-4; D remains unclear. Deletions cut 2 bases from V and 8 bases from J, with 15 bases between. The CDR3 is 15 residues long. The germline gives CDR1 SGHVS, CDR2 FQNEAQ. The CDR3 region is CASSLRRPPGEKLFF. Here the CDR3 DNA reads TGTGCCAGCAGCTTACGACGACCCCCCGGGGAAAAACTGTTTTTT. Complete variable domain (other parts from reference TRBV7-8 and TRBJ1-4): GAGVSQSPRYKVAKRGQDVALRCDPISGHVSLFWYQQALGQGPEFLTYFQNEAQLDKSGLPSDRFFAERPEGSVSTLKIQRTQQEDSAVYLCASSLRRPPGEKLFFGSGTQLSVL.

The chain links TRBV28 to TRBJ2-6; no firm D call. This CDR3 has 14 amino acids. V lost 2 bases, J lost 2 bases, and 4 bases lay in between. Germline V CDR1 and CDR2: MDHEN, SYDVKM. CDR3 DNA: TGTGCCAGCAGTTTACCAACTGGGGCCAACGTCCTGACTTTC. Its protein product is CASSLPTGANVLTF.

This chain links TRBV11-2 with TRBJ1-1; D is unclear. Trimming removed 0 bases at V and 8 bases at J, with 10 bases between. The CDR3 extends over 13 amino acids. Germline lookup yields CDR1 SGHAT and CDR2 FQNNGV. In DNA form, the CDR3 reads TGTGCCAGCAGCTTAGATAGGCCTAGGGAAGCTTTCTTT. Residues: CASSLDRPREAFF.

The gene calls are TRBV28 and TRBJ1-1, with D unclear. This CDR3 contains 13 residues. Germline V gene lookup returns CDR1 MDHEN and CDR2 SYDVKM. The V end lost 7 bases, the J end lost 2 bases, and 11 bases lay between the germline ends. The CDR3 loop reads CASTRWGNTEAFF. CDR3 DNA sequence: TGTGCCAGCACCCGATGGGGAAACACTGAAGCTTTCTTT.

V and J are TRBV18 and TRBJ1-2; D perhaps matches TRBD1 (6 bases). Germline V gene lookup returns CDR1 KGHSH and CDR2 LQKENI. Trimming cost V 6 bases and J 3 bases, with 17 bases left between them. The CDR3 spans 15 residues. The CDR3 region is CASSQGPRGYYGYTF. CDR3 bases: TGTGCCAGCTCGCAGGGGCCTCGGGGTTACTATGGCTACACCTTC.

The chain's CDR3 is CASSQGGRVTYEQYF. CDR3 sequence (DNA): TGTGCCAGCAGCCAAGGCGGGAGGGTGACCTACGAGCAGTACTTC. This chain joins TRBV3-1 (or the pseudogene TRBV3-2) and TRBJ2-7; 9 positions match TRBD2. From germline, CDR1 is LGHDT and CDR2 YNNKEL (reference sequence). The CDR3 length is 15 residues. V gave up 1 base and J gave up 2 bases; unmatched junction bases: 3.

This chain joins TRBV4-1 and TRBJ1-3; weak D call: TRBD1 (5 bases). With 1 base removed from V and 2 bases from J, the gap between germline ends came to 9 bases. This CDR3 spans 15 amino acids. Germline values: CDR1 MGHRA, CDR2 YSYEKL. The DNA for the CDR3 is TGCGCCAGCAGCCAAGGAGCAGGGACTGGAAACACCATATATTTT. This translates into CASSQGAGTGNTIYF.

The genes are TRBV9 and TRBJ1-4; weak D call: TRBD1 (5 bases). The CDR3 extends over 15 amino acids. The germline V gene has CDR1 SGDLS and CDR2 YYNGEE. Trimming took off 0 bases at V and 6 bases at J, with 12 bases between the two ends. The CDR3 DNA sequence: TGTGCCAGCAGCGTAGCCCAGGGAGAAGATGAAAAACTGTTTTTT. Protein product: CASSVAQGEDEKLFF.

This chain joins TRBV2 and TRBJ1-5; tentative D call: TRBD1 (5 bases). The ends were cut back, 5 bases at V and 5 bases at J, with 10 bases in the middle. The CDR3 length is 13 residues. Germline lookup yields CDR1 SNHLY and CDR2 FYNNEI. CDR3 DNA: TGTGCCAGCAGTCAGGGTAGGGATCAGCCCCAGCATTTT. Its protein is CASSQGRDQPQHF.

The CDR3 DNA is TGTGCCAGCAGTCGAAGACAGAATCAGCCCCAGCATTTT. This codes for CASSRRQNQPQHF. This chain connects TRBV12-3 or TRBV12-4 to TRBJ1-5; possibly TRBD1 for D (5 bases). The CDR3 contains 13 residues. V lost 5 bases and J 4 bases, leaving 9 bases between the germline ends.

The CDR3 is CASSFDRAYGYTF. DNA of the CDR3: TGTGCCAGCAGTTTCGACAGGGCCTATGGCTACACCTTC. The rearrangement links TRBV6-5 to TRBJ1-2; 7 bases agree with TRBD1. Germline CDR1 is MNHEY and CDR2 is SVGAGI. V dropped 4 bases and J dropped 4; count of bases not matched to a gene: 3. CDR3 length: 13 amino acids.

The chain carries TRBV28 and TRBJ2-7, with D perhaps assigned TRBD1 or TRBD2 (5 bases each). The CDR3 length is 11 residues. V shed 10 bases and J shed 0 bases, with 7 bases lying between them. Germline values: CDR1 MDHEN, CDR2 SYDVKM. The CDR3 DNA follows: TGTGCCACCGGGACCTCCTACGAGCAGTACTTC. Translated: CATGTSYEQYF.

The chain has TRBV28 and TRBJ1-5; TRBD1 might be the D (5 bases). V lost 4 bases and J 7 bases, leaving 14 bases between the germline ends. The CDR3 has 14 residues. Germline lookup yields CDR1 MDHEN and CDR2 SYDVKM. This CDR3 reads CASSSGPGVQPQHF. The CDR3 region has the DNA TGTGCCAGCAGTTCCGGTCCGGGGGTCCAGCCCCAGCATTTT.

The J gene is TRBJ2-1, the V gene TRBV2; D is unclear. There are 14 residues in the CDR3. In germline, CDR1 is SNHLY, CDR2 FYNNEI. Trimming took off 5 bases at V and 8 bases at J, with 16 bases between the two ends. Written as DNA, the CDR3 is TGTGCCAGCAGTTTAGCCTGGTTCGATCATGAGCAGTTCTTC. Translation gives CASSLAWFDHEQFF.

This chain joins TRBV12-5 and TRBJ1-1; D possibly corresponds to TRBD1 (6 bases). CDR3 length: 15 residues. Germline V gene data show CDR1 as LGHNT and CDR2 as FRNRAP. V was cut by 5 bases and J by 1 base, with 14 bases left in between. CDR3 coding DNA: TGTGCTAGTGGTCAGGGGCAGGGACGGAACACTGAAGCTTTCTTT. Residues: CASGQGQGRNTEAFF.

The genes are TRBV28 and TRBJ1-2; D ambiguous. Germline CDR1 and CDR2: MDHEN and SYDVKM. V gave up 2 bases and J gave up 6 bases, with 13 bases separating them. The CDR3 contains 14 residues. CDR3 loop: CASSLLPTVNGYTF. CDR3 in DNA: TGTGCCAGCAGTTTACTCCCTACAGTCAATGGCTACACCTTC.